This T cell receptor beta chain was recorded in a study of early stage breast cancer tumors. The method was immunoSEQ multiplex PCR; TCRdb's version includes in-frame clones alone and lacks a portion of them. In the table there are roughly 30,000 clones, approximately 84% of which are singletons. Regarding the study as a whole: In about 85% of the 16 patients, blood comparison separated tumor from normal breast.

As for this clone: Its antigen is currently unknown.

The sequence was obtained from a person between 50 and 60 years old with breast cancer. The specimen sequenced was blood.

The CDR3 reads CASRAGANTGELFF. DNA of the CDR3: TGTGCCAGCCGGGCTGGTGCAAACACCGGGGAGCTGTTTTTT. V is TRBV28 and J is TRBJ2-2; D not resolved. Germline V CDR1 and CDR2: MDHEN, SYDVKM. The CDR3 sequence is 14 residues long. V shed 8 bases and J shed 2 bases, with 12 bases lying between them.